The 18 T cell receptor beta chains in this list originate from one sample, sequenced in a study of cytomegalovirus exposure and HLA in healthy donors. The PCR made use of 60 Vbeta and 13 Jbeta primers. TCRdb's copy holds only in-frame clones and misses some; the assay was immunoSEQ multiplex PCR. The sample yields about 120,000 clones, 65% to 90% seen once. The sample taken for sequencing was PBMCs. These TCRs come from a woman under 40 in good health and CMV-seronegative.

The chain has TRBV7-8 and TRBJ2-7; the match to TRBD2 covers 12 bases. The length of the CDR3 is 14 residues. CDR1 is SGHVS and CDR2 is FQNEAQ in the germline V gene. V shed 5 bases and J 7 bases; nucleotides not matched to a gene: 6. In DNA, the CDR3 is TGTGCCAGCAGCGTGACTAGCGGGAGAGAGGAGCAGTACTTC. This gives the protein CASSVTSGREEQYF.

The rearrangement joins TRBV11-2 to TRBJ1-1; a weak D match, TRBD1 (6 bases). Looked up from germline, CDR1 is SGHAT and CDR2 is FQNNGV. V dropped 2 bases and J dropped 10 bases, with 14 bases sitting between them. This CDR3 has 13 amino acids. The CDR3: CASSLILGARAFF. The CDR3, as DNA: TGTGCCAGCAGCTTAATCTTGGGGGCTCGAGCTTTCTTT. Full variable domain (remainder filled in from reference TRBV11-2 and TRBJ1-1): EAGVAQSPRYKIIEKRQSVAFWCNPISGHATLYWYQQILGQGPKLLIQFQNNGVVDDSQLPKDRFSAERLKGVDSTLKIQPAKLEDSAVYLCASSLILGARAFFGQGTRLTVV.

The chain has TRBV5-1 and TRBJ2-7; the match to TRBD2 covers 13 bases. The trim removed 0 bases at V and 5 bases at J, leaving 8 bases unmatched. The CDR3 is 17 residues long. From germline, CDR1 is SGHRS and CDR2 YFSETQ. This CDR3 is CASSLAGLAGATNEQYF. The CDR3 nucleotides are TGCGCCAGCAGCTTGGCCGGACTAGCGGGAGCAACAAACGAGCAGTACTTC.

CDR3 DNA: TGTGCCAGCAGCCCCCGACAGGCTATTTCCTACGAGCAGTACTTC. Its translation: CASSPRQAISYEQYF. This chain connects TRBV21-1 to TRBJ2-7; TRBD1 is the table's D call and was not checked against the DNA. TRBV21-1 is flagged as a pseudogene. The CDR3 contains 15 residues.

The gene calls are TRBV4-1 and TRBJ2-1, with a weak D call TRBD1 (5 bases). The V end lost 0 bases, the J end lost 15 bases, and 12 bases lay between the germline ends. The CDR3 consists of 12 residues. CDR1 is MGHRA and CDR2 is YSYEKL in the germline V gene. The CDR3 is CASSQDLAGRFF. CDR3 DNA sequence: TGCGCCAGCAGCCAAGACTTAGCAGGGCGGTTCTTC.

The chain joins TRBV6-5 to TRBJ1-5, with TRBD1 identical over 7 bases. CDR1 is MNHEY, CDR2 SVGAGI, per germline. The CDR3 extends over 13 amino acids. V was pared by 6 bases and J by 7 bases, with 6 bases of the junction left unmatched. CDR3 loop: CASRPQGGQPQHF. The DNA for the CDR3 is TGTGCCAGCAGACCTCAGGGGGGCCAGCCCCAGCATTTT.

J is TRBJ2-3 and V is TRBV6-4, with D unresolved. Germline values: CDR1 MRHNA, CDR2 SNTAGT. CDR3 length: 15 amino acids. V was pared by 5 bases and J by 0 bases, with 12 bases between. The CDR3 loop reads CASSPFPSSTDTQYF. CDR3 DNA sequence: TGTGCCAGCAGTCCCTTCCCGTCTAGCACAGATACGCAGTATTTT.

The genes are TRBV28 and TRBJ2-1, with a weak D call TRBD2 (5 bases). This CDR3 has 15 residues. Germline CDR1 MDHEN, CDR2 SYDVKM. Trimming pared 7 bases from V and 7 bases from J, leaving 20 bases between. The CDR3 loop reads CASNFLLASANEQFF. CDR3 DNA sequence: TGTGCCAGCAATTTTCTGTTAGCGTCAGCGAATGAGCAGTTCTTC.

The chain carries TRBV6-6 and TRBJ2-5, with TRBD2 identical over 15 bases. The J segment lost 4 bases and the V segment lost 6 bases, leaving 3 bases of the junction unmatched. This CDR3 spans 15 amino acids. The germline V gene has CDR1 MNHNY and CDR2 SVGAGI (reference sequence). CDR3 loop: CASSAGLAGGETQYF. CDR3 DNA sequence: TGTGCCAGCAGCGCGGGACTAGCGGGAGGAGAGACCCAGTACTTC.

The chain joins TRBV29-1 to TRBJ2-7; 8 bases agree with TRBD1. This CDR3 contains 12 residues. The V gene end was trimmed by 7 bases and the J gene end by 2 bases; junction bases not matched to a gene: 4. Germline CDR1 reads SQVTM; CDR2 reads ANQGSEA. The CDR3 reads CSARTGPYEQYF. Here the CDR3 DNA reads TGCAGCGCAAGGACAGGGCCCTACGAGCAGTACTTC.

The chain employs TRBV9 and TRBJ1-3, with no clear D. Trimming shortened V by 5 bases and J by 0 bases, and 6 bases separated the two germline ends. Germline CDR1 and CDR2: SGDLS and YYNGEE. CDR3 size: 13 residues. The chain's CDR3 is CASRATSGNTIYF. The CDR3 nucleotides are TGTGCCAGCAGGGCCACCTCTGGAAACACCATATATTTT.

J is TRBJ1-1 and V is TRBV6-4; 10 bases fit TRBD1. With V trimmed by 5 bases and J by 6 bases, 9 bases remained unmatched. From germline, CDR1 is MRHNA and CDR2 SNTAGT. This CDR3 contains 15 residues. CDR3 region: CASSPGQGSRAEAFF. CDR3 nucleotide sequence: TGTGCCAGCAGTCCGGGACAGGGGTCAAGGGCTGAAGCTTTCTTT.

The rearrangement uses TRBV18 and TRBJ2-3; D may be TRBD2 (6 bases). V shed 9 bases and J shed 4 bases, with 26 bases lying between them. CDR1 is KGHSH, CDR2 LQKENI, per germline. The CDR3 is 17 residues long. This chain's CDR3 is CASSVKRAGLWPDTQYF. CDR3 sequence (DNA): TGTGCCAGTTCCGTCAAGCGGGCCGGACTGTGGCCAGATACGCAGTATTTT.

In this sample, this clone turned up a few times. The chain employs TRBV19 and TRBJ1-1; D is possibly TRBD1 (5 bases). CDR3 length equals 11 residues. Germline CDR1 LNHDA, CDR2 SQIVND (reference sequence). V was clipped by 5 bases and J by 7 bases, with 8 bases between them. As DNA, the CDR3 is TGTGCCAGTAGTGAGACAGTTGAAGCTTTCTTT. Encoded protein: CASSETVEAFF.

The chain joins TRBV7-2 to TRBJ2-1; 14 nucleotides line up with TRBD2. Trimming took 1 base from V and 9 from J; bases not matched to a gene: 5. The germline gives CDR1 SGHTA, CDR2 FQGNSA. The CDR3 has 16 residues. The DNA of the CDR3 is TGTGCCAGCAGCTTAGGGGGACTAGCGGGAGAGGTTGAGCAGTTCTTC. This encodes CASSLGGLAGEVEQFF. The full variable domain, rest sourced from reference TRBV7-2 and TRBJ2-1, is GAGVSQSPSNKVTEKGKDVELRCDPISGHTALYWYRQSLGQGLEFLIYFQGNSAPDKSGLPSDRFSAERTGGSVSTLTIQRTQQEDSAVYLCASSLGGLAGEVEQFFGPGTRLTVL.

This rearrangement joins TRBV6-5 to TRBJ2-7, with D perhaps TRBD2 (5 bases). V was trimmed by 6 bases and J by 3 bases, leaving 15 bases between them. CDR1 and CDR2 from the germline V gene are MNHEY and SVGAGI. The CDR3 sequence is 14 residues long. Written as DNA, the CDR3 is TGTGCCAGCAGCCCCTCCCGGGGAAACTACGAGCAGTACTTC. Encoded protein: CASSPSRGNYEQYF.

The chain uses TRBV30 and TRBJ2-3; TRBD2 agrees at 11 bases. From germline, CDR1 is GTSNPN and CDR2 SVGIG (reference sequence). CDR3 length equals 15 residues. V was pared by 1 base and J by 2 bases, with 2 bases of the junction left unmatched. This CDR3 reads CAWSELAGVTDTQYF. CDR3 nucleotides: TGTGCCTGGAGTGAACTAGCGGGAGTCACAGATACGCAGTATTTT.

The CDR3 DNA follows: TGTGCCAGCAGGACAGGGGGTGGGGAGTCCAAAAACATTCAGTACTTC. It translates to CASRTGGGESKNIQYF. The chain joins TRBV6-6 to TRBJ2-4, with 9 bases lining up with TRBD1. The germline gives CDR1 MNHNY, CDR2 SVGAGI (reference sequence). CDR3 size: 16 residues. V lost 6 bases to trimming and J lost 2 bases; unmatched junction nucleotides: 8.